This T cell receptor beta chain was identified in a study of blood T cell repertoires in COVID-19. Across the whole study: The origin of the acute and convalescent COVID-19 samples was the United States, Italy and Spain. Nucleic acid was either cDNA or gDNA, and it came from T cells, B-cell-depleted T cells, or PBMCs.

On this clone itself: One end of the junction varies from germline; a read error may be responsible.

The CDR3 spans 13 residues. Germline V CDR1 and CDR2: SNHLY, FYNNEI. Under the authors' procedure: Amplified reference gene primers provided the basis for estimating nucleated cell counts. TCRdb's copy holds only in-frame clones and misses some; the assay was immunoSEQ multiplex PCR. V and J calls and clone size are given by that table; D and trimming were obtained from the DNA. The table has approximately 94,000 clones, 85% seen once; the top ten hold 9.5% to 15%. The sample comprised peripheral blood. The source is a human donor in a cohort sampled during active COVID-19. V usage is TRBV2 and J usage is TRBJ2-1; D is perhaps TRBD2 (5 bases). CDR3 sequence: CASNPSHGISLVF. DNA for the CDR3: TGTGCCAGCAATCCCTCTCACGGGATCAGTTTAGTCTTC.